Listed here is a single TCR beta chain. This clone's antigen is unknown. There are no base qualities to consult, and no much larger clone falls within one base. The cohort was made up of 500 to 850 healthy bone marrow donors. All cohort members were sampled while nominally healthy, although unrecorded immune exposures were likely present. The donor was CMV seronegative and was included in the group of 352 seronegative cohort members. Every donor gave a peripheral blood sample, and the peripheral blood mononuclear cells from that sample were used for TCR beta sequencing. Genomic DNA was extracted from the blood cell samples with the Qiagen DNeasy Blood Extraction Kit. These data originate in a study of cytomegalovirus exposure and HLA in healthy donors (dated by TCRdb to about 2017). Study-level background: An earlier analysis of several hundred of the donors reported 250 to 300 Gb of sequence data and 100 million to 130 million unique TCR beta sequences from about 200 million T cells. About 280 gigabases of sequencing data and around 88 million unique TCR sequences made up an early release that covered over 550 HLA-typed donors. The genetic ancestry cluster associated with self-reported Caucasian donors included over 80% of the 398 genotyped donors. The study was designed to test whether signatures of past pathogen exposure could be identified by cataloging public T cell receptors. The study used immunosequencing to profile the T cell repertoires of 670 or so subjects and linked those repertoires to cytomegalovirus serostatus. A separate validation cohort of some 130 different subjects was used in addition to the 666-subject first cohort. To predict cytomegalovirus infection status, the study brought together high-throughput TCR immunosequencing, statistical association of individual TCRs with disease status, and machine learning. To study patterns of TCR occurrence, a later analysis re-analyzed previously published TCR beta repertoires from 650 to 750 donors and added high-resolution HLA genotyping. Rather than using new phenotypic data, the later analysis identified candidate immune exposures from TCR beta sequences and from how often those sequences occurred across donors. To decide whether each TCR beta V gene segment behaved as functional or pseudogenic, an earlier analysis of 587 of the donors relied on high-throughput TCR beta sequencing. Donor age, sex, ethnicity and CMV serostatus were compiled alongside the repertoire data. Genome-wide SNP genotypes for about 55% of the roughly 670 donors were used in a later genetic analysis, which treated that subset as a discovery cohort. Every discovery cohort repertoire had been produced on one sequencing platform. Both class I and class II loci were covered by HLA typing, at four-digit resolution. The number of donors typed differed by locus, with roughly 620-630 for A, B, C, DRB1 and DQB1, 522 for DQA1, 600 to 610 for DPA1, and some 470 for DPB1. Because of strong linkage in the cohort, five DR-DQ haplotypes were treated as single units for association and clustering. Among some 410 genotyped donors of the cohort, an average of around 240,000 unique TCR beta nucleotide sequences were sequenced per donor, roughly 18% of them non-productive.

V is shortened by 3 bases, J by 2 bases, and the region joining them spans 14 bases. From a lookup of the germline V gene, CDR1 and CDR2 are SGHRS and YFSETQ. From cysteine to phenylalanine, the CDR3 is 15 amino acids long. Just CDR3 DNA is preserved here, 45 bases in frame from base 1. The library was made by the immunoSEQ multiplex PCR assay. A mixture of 60 forward primers for TCR Vbeta segments and 13 reverse primers for TCR Jbeta segments was used in the multiplex PCR. A multiplex PCR assay on genomic DNA amplified the CDR3 region of rearranged TCR beta genes. On the Illumina HiSeq System, the amplified TCR beta libraries were sequenced as 87-base-pair reads. For the original study's pipeline: Across the 670 or so repertoires, a later analysis counted 80 million or so unique TCR beta chains, 9.5 million to 13 million of which were shared by at least two donors. To remove PCR and sequencing errors, raw reads were error-corrected and collapsed into unique sequences using a nearest-neighbor algorithm that merged closely related sequences. Alignment of CDR3 sequences to IMGT reference sequences was used to assign V, D and J gene segments. For a sequence to be retained, a match of at least six nucleotides was required to both a V gene segment and a J gene segment. A rearrangement counted as productive if the CDR3 had no stop codons and remained in frame with V and J, and every other rearrangement counted as non-productive. CDR3 was defined according to IMGT convention as the region running from the second conserved V-encoded cysteine to the conserved J-encoded phenylalanine. The earlier analysis of 500 to 650 of the donors excluded any sequence lacking an unambiguous match to a single V gene segment. In an earlier analysis of 587 of the donors, V segments were called functional above 56.7% productive rearrangements and were called segregating when the between-donor standard deviation exceeded 5%. A statistical classification framework was built to diagnose cytomegalovirus status from the catalog of TCR beta chain sequences. A later analysis assigned V and J genes by comparing TCR nucleotide sequences with IMGT/GENE-DB human TR gene sequences. A later analysis assigned CDR3 sequences and most-parsimonious VDJ recombination scenarios with the TCRdist pipeline. In a later analysis, each TCR beta chain was defined by its CDR3 amino acid sequence together with its V-gene family, and reads without a unique V-gene family were excluded. A later analysis removed 600 or so highly shared, low-generation-probability nucleotide sequences to deal with suspected cross-contamination and a sequencing artifact. In a later analysis, a clonal expansion index was calculated for each public chain from normalized within-repertoire ranks of inferred template counts. In a later analysis, generation probabilities were computed using a VDJ recombination model fitted to out-of-frame rearrangements, and the results were checked against IGoR. Hypergeometric tests were used in a later analysis to score TCR-TCR, TCR-HLA and TCR-CMV co-occurrence, with a repertoire-size bias correction applied to the TCR pairs. False discovery rates were estimated in a later analysis by permuting HLA or CMV assignments 20 times. In a later analysis, co-occurring TCRs were grouped using DBSCAN, with TCRdist sequence similarity added in when clustering inside HLA-allele-positive subsets. For co-occurrence clustering, repertoires with fewer than 30,000 or more than 120,000 public chains were excluded, along with roughly 5 repertoires with anomalous nucleotide sharing. TCRdb limited this immuneACCESS table to in-frame rearrangements with V and J called. A share of clones is missing; checked studies link under half to unresolved V genes, and the rest is unexplained. The V and J calls and clone size were taken over from that table, and D and trimming were inferred from the DNA. For this sample the table gives 80,000 to 100,000 clones, of which roughly three quarters were detected only once. Of the sample, less than 1.5% falls within the top ten clones.

The full study reports these points: According to a later analysis, most CMV-associated TCR beta chains appeared to be HLA-restricted, and the HLA associations seemed to be driven largely by CMV exposure. Strong co-occurrence of HLA alleles, especially DR and DQ, made assigning TCR associations to individual alleles difficult. HLA typing was unavailable for some donors at each locus, so association tests used only the typed subset. About 17 rarely observed V segments, including chromosome 9 orphons, were excluded from the earlier analysis of 550 to 700 of the donors because counts were too low. The authors suggested that the approach could potentially be extended to other disease states and immunological phenotypes. At a false discovery rate of 0.05, a later analysis linked approximately 18,000 TCR beta sequences to specific HLA alleles. The sequencing pipeline was judged likely to have produced a cluster of highly shared sequence variants as a technical artifact. In a later analysis, HLA-associated TCR beta chains were found to be more clonally expanded and to have lower generation probabilities than equally common non-associated chains. While some public TCRs were present in many individuals, most TCR sequences turned up only very rarely across donors. In a later analysis, TCR association rates were found to vary across HLA loci, with the most associated TCRs seen for DRB1 alleles and the fewest for HLA-C alleles. Correlated functional status among segregating V segments might be attributable to linkage disequilibrium, but an unknown experimental factor could not be ruled out. A further reported finding was that TCR beta sequences accurately predicted the HLA-A and HLA-B alleles for most subjects in the first cohort. In vitro tests confirmed that three of the cytomegalovirus-associated TCR beta chains recognize cytomegalovirus antigens. In a later genetic analysis, fewer N-insertions in productive TCRs were reported among donors in an Asian-associated ancestry cluster than the approximately 710-donor mean. The 87-base-pair reads could not distinguish some IMGT-functional V segments, including TRBV6-2 and TRBV6-3, so those segments were excluded. CMV serostatus was the only immune exposure information available for the cohort. According to a later analysis, parvovirus B19, influenza, CMV and Epstein-Barr virus appeared linked to several top co-occurrence clusters. In the study, roughly 160 TCR beta chains were listed as associated with cytomegalovirus. In an earlier analysis of about 540 of the donors, most TCR beta V segments were observed in productive rearrangements about 87% or about 30% of the time, broadly matching IMGT annotations. In this cohort, only TCR beta chains were sequenced, and detectable features were limited by the absence of alpha or paired-chain data. The classifier was reported to diagnose cytomegalovirus status with high specificity and sensitivity in both the original and validation cohorts. The presence/absence analyses assumed that sequencing depth was roughly uniform across donors, and that assumption may not be true. An association between a missense DCLRE1C variant and V-gene and J-gene trimming of TCR beta chains was found in a later genetic analysis and replicated in an independent cohort.

The receptor comes from a man aged 35 to 55 in good health and CMV-seronegative. The chain links TRBV5-1 with TRBJ1-2; 5 matching bases give a weak D call of TRBD1. The sequencing sample was made of PBMCs. The CDR3 here reads CASSYGGAENYGYTF. In nucleotide form, the sequence is TGCGCCAGCAGCTATGGCGGGGCGGAAAACTATGGCTACACCTTC.